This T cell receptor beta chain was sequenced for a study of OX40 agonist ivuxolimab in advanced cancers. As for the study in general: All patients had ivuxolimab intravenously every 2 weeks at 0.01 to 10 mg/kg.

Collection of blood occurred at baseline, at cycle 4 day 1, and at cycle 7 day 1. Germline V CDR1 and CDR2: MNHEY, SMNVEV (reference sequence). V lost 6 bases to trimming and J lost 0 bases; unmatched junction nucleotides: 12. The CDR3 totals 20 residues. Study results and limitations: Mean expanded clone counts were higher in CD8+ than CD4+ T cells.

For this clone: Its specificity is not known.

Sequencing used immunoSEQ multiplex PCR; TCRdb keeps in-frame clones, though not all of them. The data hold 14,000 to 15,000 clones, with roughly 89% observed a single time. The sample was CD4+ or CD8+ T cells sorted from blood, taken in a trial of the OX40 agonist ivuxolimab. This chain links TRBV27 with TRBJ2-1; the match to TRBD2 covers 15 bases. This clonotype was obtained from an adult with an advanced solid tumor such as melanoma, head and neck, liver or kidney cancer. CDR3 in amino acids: CASRTKPGLAGGLSYNEQFF. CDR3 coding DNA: TGTGCCAGCAGGACCAAACCGGGACTAGCGGGAGGTCTCTCCTACAATGAGCAGTTCTTC.